These 7 T cell receptor beta chains share one sample of origin, sequenced in a study of identical twins. TCRdb re-called the 5' RACE reads through MiXCR, storing one row per CDR3 protein. The sample includes 450,000 to 600,000 distinct CDR3 sequences, about a fifth of them seen just once. The sample was also reused in another study, on yellow fever vaccine responses in identical twins.

Source material: CD4+ T cells sorted from blood. The receptors come from a woman aged 18-30 years in good health.

V and J are TRBV5-1 and TRBJ1-2; the D is unclear. CDR3 length: 14 residues. Trimming shortened V by 0 bases and J by 7 bases, and 13 bases separated the two germline ends. Germline CDR1 and CDR2: SGHRS and YFSETQ. The CDR3 region is CASSLDARVGGYTF. The CDR3 bases are TGCGCCAGCAGCTTGGATGCGAGGGTAGGTGGCTACACCTTC.

This clonotype was seen a handful of times. The chain is built from TRBV5-1 and TRBJ2-1, with 14 bases lining up with TRBD2. The V and J ends lost 0 bases and 9 bases, in that order; junction bases with no gene match: 5. This CDR3 has 16 amino acids. Germline CDR1 and CDR2: SGHRS and YFSETQ. CDR3 bases: TGCGCCAGCAGCTTGGCCGGGACTAGCGGGAGTGCTGAGCAGTTCTTC. As protein: CASSLAGTSGSAEQFF.

CDR3 residues: CSARGGTGNTGELFF. The CDR3 nucleotides read TGCAGTGCTAGAGGGGGGACAGGGAACACCGGGGAGCTGTTTTTT. The chain employs TRBV20-1 and TRBJ2-2; 8 nucleotides line up with TRBD1. The length of the CDR3 is 15 residues. From germline, CDR1 is DFQATT and CDR2 SNEGSKA (reference sequence). The V and J ends lost 1 base and 1 base, in that order; junction bases with no gene match: 2.

This chain joins TRBV29-1 and TRBJ2-1; D perhaps matches TRBD2 (7 bases). V was shortened by 7 bases and J by 6 bases, with 13 bases between the two germline ends. CDR3 length: 12 residues. CDR1 and CDR2 (germline): SQVTM, ANQGSEA. The CDR3 DNA reads TGCAGCGCCGGTGGGGGGGCCAATGAGCAGTTCTTC. Protein sequence: CSAGGGANEQFF.

There are a few counts of this clonotype. This chain uses TRBV7-2 with TRBJ2-7; TRBD2 aligns across 9 bases. Per germline, CDR1 SGHTA and CDR2 FQGNSA. Trimming took 2 bases from V and 5 from J; bases not matched to a gene: 7. The CDR3 loop spans 15 amino acids. The CDR3 nucleotides read TGTGCCAGCAGCTTACAGGAGGGACTAGCCCACGAGCAGTACTTC. Translating gives CASSLQEGLAHEQYF.

The CDR3 coding sequence is TGTGCCAGCAGTTCGGGGGTCTACAATGAGCAGTTCTTC. Amino acids: CASSSGVYNEQFF. The chain joins TRBV12-3 or TRBV12-4 to TRBJ2-1, with D possibly TRBD2 on 6 matching bases. Between the trimmed V and J ends, which lost 4 bases and 3 bases, there was a span of 7 bases. The CDR3 is made up of 13 amino acids.

DNA for the CDR3: TGTGCCATCAGTGAGTCGGGGTATACGCAGTATTTT. Amino acids: CAISESGYTQYF. The chain joins TRBV10-3 to TRBJ2-3; D unclear. V was pared by 0 bases and J by 7 bases, with 5 bases between. The CDR3 covers 12 residues. Per germline, CDR1 ENHRY and CDR2 SYGVKD.